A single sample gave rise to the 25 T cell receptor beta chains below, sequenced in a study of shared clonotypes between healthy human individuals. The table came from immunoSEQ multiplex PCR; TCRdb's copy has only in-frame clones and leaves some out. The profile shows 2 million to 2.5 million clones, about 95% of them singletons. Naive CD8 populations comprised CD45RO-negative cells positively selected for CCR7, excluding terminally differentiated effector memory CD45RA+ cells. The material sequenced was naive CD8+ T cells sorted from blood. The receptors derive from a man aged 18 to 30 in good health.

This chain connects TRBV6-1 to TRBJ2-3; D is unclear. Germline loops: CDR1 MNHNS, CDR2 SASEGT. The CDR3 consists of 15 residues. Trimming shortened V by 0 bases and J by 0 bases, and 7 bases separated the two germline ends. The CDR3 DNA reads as TGTGCCAGCAGTGAAGCTGCACAAAGCACAGATACGCAGTATTTT. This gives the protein CASSEAAQSTDTQYF.

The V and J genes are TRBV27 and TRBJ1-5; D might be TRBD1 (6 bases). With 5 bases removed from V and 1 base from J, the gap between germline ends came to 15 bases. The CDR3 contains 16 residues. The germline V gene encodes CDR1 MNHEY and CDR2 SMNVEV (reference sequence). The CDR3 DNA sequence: TGTGCCAGCAGTCATTCCGCAGGGGAAAGCAATCAGCCCCAGCATTTT. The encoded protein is CASSHSAGESNQPQHF.

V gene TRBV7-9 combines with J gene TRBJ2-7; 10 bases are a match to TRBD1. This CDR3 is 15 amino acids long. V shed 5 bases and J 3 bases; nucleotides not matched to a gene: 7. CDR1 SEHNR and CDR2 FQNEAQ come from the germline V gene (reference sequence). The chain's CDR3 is CASSGPGQGIYEQYF. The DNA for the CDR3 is TGTGCCAGCAGCGGCCCGGGACAGGGGATCTACGAGCAGTACTTC.

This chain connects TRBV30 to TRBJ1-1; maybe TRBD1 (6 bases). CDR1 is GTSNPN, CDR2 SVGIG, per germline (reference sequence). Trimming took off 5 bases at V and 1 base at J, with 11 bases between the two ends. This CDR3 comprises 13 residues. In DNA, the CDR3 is TGTGCCTGGGAGACAGGACAGAACACTGAAGCTTTCTTT. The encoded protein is CAWETGQNTEAFF.

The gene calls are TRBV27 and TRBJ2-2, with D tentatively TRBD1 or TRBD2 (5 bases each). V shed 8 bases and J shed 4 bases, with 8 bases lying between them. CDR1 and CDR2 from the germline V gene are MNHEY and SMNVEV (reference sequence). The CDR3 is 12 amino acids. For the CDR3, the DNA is TGTGCCAGCGGGACCTTCACCGGGGAGCTGTTTTTT. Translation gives CASGTFTGELFF.

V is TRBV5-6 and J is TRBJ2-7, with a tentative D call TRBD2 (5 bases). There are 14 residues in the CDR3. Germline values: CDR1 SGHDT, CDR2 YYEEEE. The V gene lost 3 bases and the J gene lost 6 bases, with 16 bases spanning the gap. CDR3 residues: CASSYVGYSGEQYF. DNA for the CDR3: TGTGCCAGCAGCTACGTTGGGTACAGCGGCGAGCAGTACTTC.

Here the CDR3 reads CASSTGTSDYTDTQYF. The CDR3 region has the DNA TGTGCCAGCAGCACAGGGACTAGCGATTACACAGATACGCAGTATTTT. V usage is TRBV7-9 and J usage is TRBJ2-3, with TRBD2 matching over 10 bases. Germline V CDR1 and CDR2: SEHNR, FQNEAQ (reference sequence). Trimming at V came to 5 bases and at J to 2 bases, leaving 7 bases not matched to a gene. The CDR3 has 16 amino acids.

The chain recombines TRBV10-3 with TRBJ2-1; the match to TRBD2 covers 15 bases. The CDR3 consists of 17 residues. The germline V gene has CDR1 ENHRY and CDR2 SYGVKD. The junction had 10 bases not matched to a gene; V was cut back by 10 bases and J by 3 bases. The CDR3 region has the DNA TGTGCCACCTCGGGACTAGCGGGAGGATCCCTCTACAATGAGCAGTTCTTC. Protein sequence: CATSGLAGGSLYNEQFF.

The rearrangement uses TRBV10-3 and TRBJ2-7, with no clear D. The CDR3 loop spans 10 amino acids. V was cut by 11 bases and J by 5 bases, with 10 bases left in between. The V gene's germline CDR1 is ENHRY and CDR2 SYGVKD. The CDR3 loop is CALTGHEQYF. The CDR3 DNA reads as TGTGCCCTCACGGGCCACGAGCAGTACTTC.

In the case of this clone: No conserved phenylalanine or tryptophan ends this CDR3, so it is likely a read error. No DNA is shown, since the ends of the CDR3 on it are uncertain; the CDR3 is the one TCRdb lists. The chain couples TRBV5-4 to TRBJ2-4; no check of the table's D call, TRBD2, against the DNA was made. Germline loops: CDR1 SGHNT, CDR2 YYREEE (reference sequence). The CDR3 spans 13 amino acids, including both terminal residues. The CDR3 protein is CASSIWGGNGYRL.

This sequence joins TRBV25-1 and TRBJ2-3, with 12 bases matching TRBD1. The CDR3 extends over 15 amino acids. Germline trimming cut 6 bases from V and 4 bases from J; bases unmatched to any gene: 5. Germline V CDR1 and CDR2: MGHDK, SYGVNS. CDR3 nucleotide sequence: TGTGCCAGCAGCCCGGGACAGGGGGCGGCAGATACGCAGTATTTT. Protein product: CASSPGQGAADTQYF.

DNA for the CDR3: TGTGCCAGCAGCTCCTCACGGGAGGACTATGGCTACACCTTC. It specifies CASSSSREDYGYTF. The gene calls are TRBV7-8 and TRBJ1-2; D is ambiguous. CDR1 and CDR2 from the germline V gene are SGHVS and FQNEAQ. V was shortened by 4 bases and J by 3 bases, with 12 bases between the two germline ends. The CDR3 is 14 amino acids. The whole variable domain, filled in from reference TRBV7-8 and TRBJ1-2, reads GAGVSQSPRYKVAKRGQDVALRCDPISGHVSLFWYQQALGQGPEFLTYFQNEAQLDKSGLPSDRFFAERPEGSVSTLKIQRTQQEDSAVYLCASSSSREDYGYTFGSGTRLTVV.

Here the CDR3 reads CASSVPSGPPYEQYF. For the CDR3, the DNA is TGTGCCAGCAGCGTCCCTAGCGGGCCCCCCTACGAGCAGTACTTC. The rearrangement links TRBV7-9 to TRBJ2-7; 8 nucleotides match TRBD2. After removal of 5 bases from V and 2 bases from J, the junction contained 8 bases not matched to a gene. This CDR3 has 15 amino acids. Germline assignment: CDR1 SEHNR and CDR2 FQNEAQ (reference sequence).

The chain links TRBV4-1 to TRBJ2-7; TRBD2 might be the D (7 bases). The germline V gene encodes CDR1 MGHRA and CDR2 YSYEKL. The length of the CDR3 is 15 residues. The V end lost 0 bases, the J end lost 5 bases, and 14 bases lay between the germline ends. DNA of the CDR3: TGCGCCAGCAGCCAAGATGTTTCGCGGGGGCACGAGCAGTACTTC. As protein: CASSQDVSRGHEQYF.

The CDR3 nucleotides are TGTGCCAGCAGTTACTCCCCGGGTAGGGATACGCAGTATTTT. Protein sequence: CASSYSPGRDTQYF. The gene calls are TRBV6-5 and TRBJ2-3; D call uncertain. CDR1 MNHEY and CDR2 SVGAGI come from the germline V gene. The CDR3 is 14 residues long. Trimming removed 0 bases from V and 6 bases from J, with 10 bases in between.

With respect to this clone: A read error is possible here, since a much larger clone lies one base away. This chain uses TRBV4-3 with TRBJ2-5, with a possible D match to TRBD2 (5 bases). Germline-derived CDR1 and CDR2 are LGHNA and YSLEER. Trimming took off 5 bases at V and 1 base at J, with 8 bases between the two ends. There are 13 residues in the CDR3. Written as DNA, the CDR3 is TGCGCCAGCAGCACGGGGATCCAAGAGACCCAGTACTTC. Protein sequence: CASSTGIQETQYF.

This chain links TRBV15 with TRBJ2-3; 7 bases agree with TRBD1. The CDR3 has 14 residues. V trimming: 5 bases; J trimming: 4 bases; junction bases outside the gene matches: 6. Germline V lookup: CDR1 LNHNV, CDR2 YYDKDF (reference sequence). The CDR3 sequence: CATSPTGLADTQYF. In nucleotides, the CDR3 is TGTGCCACCAGCCCGACAGGGTTAGCAGATACGCAGTATTTT.

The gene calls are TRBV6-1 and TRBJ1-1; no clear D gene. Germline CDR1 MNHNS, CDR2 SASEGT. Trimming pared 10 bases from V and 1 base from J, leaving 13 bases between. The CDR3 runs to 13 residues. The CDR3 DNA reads TGTGCCACCGACAAGATAACGAACACTGAAGCTTTCTTT. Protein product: CATDKITNTEAFF.

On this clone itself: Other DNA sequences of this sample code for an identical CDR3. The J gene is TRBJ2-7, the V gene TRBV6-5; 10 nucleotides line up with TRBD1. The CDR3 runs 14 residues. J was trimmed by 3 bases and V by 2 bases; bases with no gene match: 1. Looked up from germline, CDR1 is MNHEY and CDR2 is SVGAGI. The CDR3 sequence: CASSYGDRGYEQYF. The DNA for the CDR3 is TGTGCCAGCAGTTACGGGGACAGGGGCTACGAGCAGTACTTC.

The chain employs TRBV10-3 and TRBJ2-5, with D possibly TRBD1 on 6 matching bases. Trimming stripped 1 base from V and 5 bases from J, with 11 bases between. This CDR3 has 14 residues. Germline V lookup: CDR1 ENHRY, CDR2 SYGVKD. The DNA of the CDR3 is TGTGCCATCAGTGAGTTGGGGGCGGAGGAGACCCAGTACTTC. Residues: CAISELGAEETQYF.

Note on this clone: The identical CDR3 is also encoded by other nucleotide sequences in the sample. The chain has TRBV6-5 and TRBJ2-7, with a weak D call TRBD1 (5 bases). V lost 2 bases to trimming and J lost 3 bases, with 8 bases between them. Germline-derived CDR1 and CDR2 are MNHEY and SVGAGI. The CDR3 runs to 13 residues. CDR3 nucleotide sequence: TGTGCCAGCAGTTACCCCGACAGCTACGAGCAGTACTTC. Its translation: CASSYPDSYEQYF.

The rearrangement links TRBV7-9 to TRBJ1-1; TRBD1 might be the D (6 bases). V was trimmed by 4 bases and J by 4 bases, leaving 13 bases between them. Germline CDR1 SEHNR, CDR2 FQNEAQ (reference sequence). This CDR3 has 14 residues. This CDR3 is CASSSTGRGTEAFF. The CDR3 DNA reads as TGTGCCAGCAGCTCGACAGGACGTGGCACTGAAGCTTTCTTT.

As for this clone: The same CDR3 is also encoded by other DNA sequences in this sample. The CDR3 spells CASSPSGGGGETQYF. CDR3 nucleotide sequence: TGTGCCAGCAGCCCATCAGGGGGCGGAGGAGAGACCCAGTACTTC. The V gene is TRBV9, the J gene TRBJ2-5, with 8 bases fitting TRBD1. V trimming: 4 bases; J trimming: 4 bases; junction bases outside the gene matches: 9. The CDR3 covers 15 residues. CDR1 SGDLS and CDR2 YYNGEE come from the germline V gene.

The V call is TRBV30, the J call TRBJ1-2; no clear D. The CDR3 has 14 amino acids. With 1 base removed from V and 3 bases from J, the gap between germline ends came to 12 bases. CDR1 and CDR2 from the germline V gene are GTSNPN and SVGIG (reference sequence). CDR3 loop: CAWSDPRGYYGYTF. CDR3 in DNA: TGTGCCTGGAGTGACCCTCGAGGGTACTATGGCTACACCTTC.

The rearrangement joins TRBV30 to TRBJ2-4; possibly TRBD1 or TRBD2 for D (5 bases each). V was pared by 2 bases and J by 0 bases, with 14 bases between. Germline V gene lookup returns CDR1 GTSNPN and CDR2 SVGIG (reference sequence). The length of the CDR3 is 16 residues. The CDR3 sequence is CAWSRGTELAKNIQYF. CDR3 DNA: TGTGCCTGGAGTAGAGGGACGGAACTAGCCAAAAACATTCAGTACTTC.